The TCR beta chain under discussion was sequenced for a study of early T cells in non-severe SARS-CoV-2 infection. Study information: Unsorted whole-blood RNA was sequenced in bulk, leaving chains unpaired.

Broader study findings: Database matching using VDJdb favored anti-spike CD8 responses, with private and CD4 specificities left missing.

Researchers tagged individual cDNA molecules with unique molecular identifiers. TCRdb itself ran the 5' RACE reads through MiXCR, one entry per CDR3 protein. This table has around 81,000 distinct CDR3 sequences, 11% to 15% appearing once. On this clonotype: Its antigen remains unknown.

Sequencing used whole blood. The receptor was derived from an adult who was a healthcare worker with PCR-confirmed SARS-CoV-2 infection or an uninfected control (not recorded which).

The CDR3, as DNA: TGTGCCAGTAGTATCGGGCGCGGAGATACGCAGTATTTT. This codes for CASSIGRGDTQYF. The chain has TRBV19 and TRBJ2-3; D call uncertain. The CDR3 consists of 13 residues. Trimming cost V 3 bases and J 5 bases, with 9 bases left between them. CDR1 is LNHDA and CDR2 is SQIVND in the germline V gene (reference sequence).